These 32 T cell receptor beta chains share one sample of origin, sequenced in a study of CD8+CD57+ T cells in acquired aplastic anemia. The template for TCR beta VDJ and CDR3 sequence profiling was genomic DNA. TCRdb independently ran MiXCR on the reads; one entry per CDR3 protein. The sample shows hundreds of thousands of distinct CDR3 sequences, 55% to 65% of them seen only once. Material for sequencing was sorted CD4+, CD8+, or CD8+CD57+ T cells (not recorded which) from PBMCs. The receptors here all came from a human donor with severe aplastic anemia or a healthy control (not recorded which).

This clonotype was counted many times. V is TRBV19 and J is TRBJ1-6; TRBD1 is a possible D gene (5 bases). V lost 5 bases, J lost 8 bases, and 19 bases lay in between. Germline V gene sequence: CDR1 LNHDA, CDR2 SQIVND (reference sequence). The CDR3 is 16 amino acids. The DNA of the CDR3 is TGTGCCAGTAGTTTATTCGTAGGACACCTGGATTCACCCCTCCACTTT. Translation: CASSLFVGHLDSPLHF.

This clonotype was seen repeatedly, ten times or more. The chain combines TRBV6-5 with TRBJ1-6; 7 bases are shared with TRBD1. Trimming took 6 bases from V and 9 from J; bases not matched to a gene: 11. This CDR3 has 15 residues. Germline CDR1 is MNHEY and CDR2 is SVGAGI. This CDR3 is CASSPKTGSRSPLHF. In nucleotides, the CDR3 is TGTGCCAGCAGCCCGAAGACAGGGTCGCGTTCACCCCTCCACTTT.

This clonotype was seen ten or more times. The chain combines TRBV7-9 with TRBJ2-2; tentatively, D is TRBD2 (6 bases). The V and J ends lost 5 bases and 4 bases respectively, with 20 bases between them. Germline values: CDR1 SEHNR, CDR2 FQNEAQ (reference sequence). This CDR3 spans 17 amino acids. CDR3 sequence: CASSQKELSGPTGELFF. The CDR3 DNA sequence: TGTGCCAGCAGCCAAAAGGAGCTGAGCGGGCCCACCGGGGAGCTGTTTTTT. Together with reference TRBV7-9 and TRBJ2-2, the CDR3 gives the full variable domain: DTGVSQNPRHKITKRGQNVTFRCDPISEHNRLYWYRQTLGQGPEFLTYFQNEAQLEKSRLLSDRFSAERPKGSFSTLEIQRTEQGDSAMYLCASSQKELSGPTGELFFGEGSRLTVL.

The rearrangement joins TRBV2 to TRBJ2-7; possible D gene TRBD1, 6 bases. V dropped 5 bases and J dropped 4 bases, with 15 bases sitting between them. The germline gives CDR1 SNHLY, CDR2 FYNNEI. The CDR3 totals 14 residues. The CDR3: CASSFSKDRYEQYF. Written as DNA, the CDR3 is TGTGCCAGCAGTTTTTCCAAAGACAGGTACGAGCAGTACTTC.

This clonotype was seen ten or more times. This chain links TRBV27 with TRBJ2-7; D gene uncertain. CDR3 length: 12 residues. The germline V gene has CDR1 MNHEY and CDR2 SMNVEV (reference sequence). The V end lost 8 bases, the J end lost 3 bases, and 11 bases lay between the germline ends. CDR3 loop: CASAATNYEQYF. The CDR3 DNA is TGTGCCAGCGCAGCCACCAACTACGAGCAGTACTTC.

The gene calls are TRBV3-1 and TRBJ2-1, with D maybe TRBD2 (6 bases). The CDR3 length is 15 residues. The V gene lost 0 bases and the J gene lost 3 bases, with 9 bases spanning the gap. CDR1 LGHDT and CDR2 YNNKEL come from the germline V gene (reference sequence). The CDR3: CASSQEGGNYNEQFF. In DNA form, the CDR3 reads TGTGCCAGCAGCCAAGAAGGAGGGAACTACAATGAGCAGTTCTTC.

The V call is TRBV25-1, the J call TRBJ2-1; D not certain. The CDR3 is made up of 11 amino acids. The ends were cut back, 6 bases at V and 12 bases at J, with 12 bases in the middle. Germline-derived CDR1 and CDR2 are MGHDK and SYGVNS. DNA for the CDR3: TGTGCCAGCAGCGACGTCCCAGGGCAGTTCTTC. It is translated as CASSDVPGQFF.

The sample holds a few counts of this clonotype. This sequence joins TRBV20-1 and TRBJ1-6; 9 bases match TRBD1. Germline V gene lookup returns CDR1 DFQATT and CDR2 SNEGSKA (reference sequence). This CDR3 spans 14 amino acids. V trimming: 5 bases; J trimming: 10 bases; junction bases outside the gene matches: 9. The CDR3 sequence: CSAYGQGKGSPLHF. Written as DNA, the CDR3 is TGCAGTGCTTACGGACAGGGGAAAGGGTCACCCCTCCACTTT.

This chain joins TRBV19 and TRBJ1-1; D might be TRBD1 (5 bases). This CDR3 is built from 13 residues. Germline lookup yields CDR1 LNHDA and CDR2 SQIVND (reference sequence). The V gene lost 6 bases and the J gene lost 0 bases, with 8 bases spanning the gap. Here the CDR3 reads CASSGTVNTEAFF. The CDR3 DNA sequence: TGTGCCAGTAGCGGGACGGTGAACACTGAAGCTTTCTTT.

This clonotype was picked up a small number of times. V and J are TRBV18 and TRBJ1-4; D gene unclear. In germline, CDR1 is KGHSH, CDR2 LQKENI. V gave up 4 bases and J gave up 8 bases, with 14 bases separating them. The CDR3 contains 14 residues. CDR3 sequence reads: CASSLSANLEKLFF. In nucleotides, the CDR3 is TGTGCCAGCTCACTGTCAGCTAACCTAGAAAAACTGTTTTTT.

The rearrangement joins TRBV19 to TRBJ1-1; D remains ambiguous. Between the trimmed V and J ends, which lost 3 bases and 8 bases, there was a span of 13 bases. From germline, CDR1 is LNHDA and CDR2 SQIVND (reference sequence). CDR3 length equals 13 residues. The CDR3 DNA reads TGTGCCAGTAGTATCCGGGGTGGGTGGGAAGCTTTCTTT. This gives the protein CASSIRGGWEAFF.

The chain links TRBV10-2 to TRBJ2-7; D is unclear. V lost 0 bases to trimming and J lost 2 bases, with 20 bases between them. This CDR3 region has 18 residues. Germline V gives CDR1 WSHSY, CDR2 SAAADI. The CDR3 here is CASSESPLTVPATYEQYF. In DNA form, the CDR3 reads TGCGCCAGCAGTGAGTCCCCCTTGACGGTTCCTGCCACCTACGAGCAGTACTTC.

On this clonotype itself: The conserved phenylalanine or tryptophan is not found at the CDR3 terminus, so this likely reflects a read error. The chain couples TRBV25-1 to TRBJ2-1; 13 bases agree with TRBD2. Looked up from germline, CDR1 is MGHDK and CDR2 is SYGVNS. The CDR3 spans 15 residues. V trimming: 6 bases; J trimming: 12 bases; junction bases outside the gene matches: 11. CDR3 residues: CASSQGLAGLGGQFL. The CDR3 coding sequence is TGTGCCAGCAGCCAGGGACTAGCGGGGCTCGGGGGGCAGTTCCTC.

Many counts were recorded for this clonotype. The V call is TRBV7-9, the J call TRBJ1-1; no clear D gene. Germline CDR1 SEHNR, CDR2 FQNEAQ (reference sequence). The CDR3 loop spans 13 amino acids. The V gene lost 4 bases and the J gene lost 1 base, with 7 bases spanning the gap. CDR3 region: CASSSPPNTEAFF. The CDR3 region has the DNA TGTGCCAGCAGCTCACCCCCGAACACTGAAGCTTTCTTT.

J is TRBJ1-2 and V is TRBV29-1; D gene unclear. Trimming took 1 base from V and 4 from J, leaving 10 bases between them. Germline CDR1 is SQVTM and CDR2 is ANQGSEA. This CDR3 has 13 amino acids. The CDR3 reads CSVEADGVYGYTF. The CDR3 DNA reads TGCAGCGTTGAAGCCGACGGGGTCTATGGCTACACCTTC.

The chain uses TRBV20-1 and TRBJ2-5; TRBD1 matches at 7 bases. Trimming at V came to 1 base and at J to 5 bases, leaving 7 bases not matched to a gene. Germline V gene sequence: CDR1 DFQATT, CDR2 SNEGSKA (reference sequence). The CDR3 contains 14 residues. CDR3 in amino acids: CSARGDRVRETQYF. In DNA, the CDR3 is TGCAGTGCTAGAGGAGACAGGGTCAGGGAGACCCAGTACTTC.

This chain connects TRBV7-2 to TRBJ2-2, with 10 positions matching TRBD2. J gave up 5 bases and V 3 bases, and 6 bases lay outside the gene matches. The CDR3 runs 16 residues. Germline V gives CDR1 SGHTA, CDR2 FQGNSA. CDR3 sequence reads: CASSFLAGVLTGELFF. The DNA of the CDR3 is TGTGCCAGCAGCTTTCTAGCGGGAGTTTTGACCGGGGAGCTGTTTTTT.

This clonotype was seen a single time. This chain joins TRBV7-2 and TRBJ2-3, with a weak D call TRBD2 (5 bases). Deletions cut 5 bases from V and 2 bases from J, with 17 bases between. The germline V gene has CDR1 SGHTA and CDR2 FQGNSA. This CDR3 has 16 amino acids. CDR3 in amino acids: CASSNFRTYYTDTQYF. DNA of the CDR3: TGTGCCAGCAGCAACTTCCGGACTTACTACACAGATACGCAGTATTTT.

This clonotype has only a few counts. The chain employs TRBV7-8 and TRBJ2-7; TRBD2 is a possible D gene (6 bases). This CDR3 has 12 residues. The V and J ends lost 3 bases and 6 bases respectively, with 9 bases between them. CDR1 is SGHVS, CDR2 FQNEAQ, per germline. CDR3 in DNA: TGTGCCAGCAGCTTGGGACTGGGCGAGCAGTACTTC. Translated, it gives CASSLGLGEQYF.

This clonotype was seen only once. The rearrangement uses TRBV11-3 and TRBJ2-5; possible D gene TRBD1, 6 bases. Germline V gene lookup returns CDR1 SGHNT and CDR2 YENEEA. This CDR3 region has 14 residues. V gave up 1 base and J gave up 5 bases, with 11 bases separating them. The CDR3 sequence is CASSLAAGVETQYF. CDR3 bases: TGTGCCAGCAGCTTAGCGGCAGGGGTGGAGACCCAGTACTTC.

V and J are TRBV24-1 and TRBJ1-2, with 9 bases aligning to TRBD1. The CDR3 runs 14 residues. Germline trimming cut 4 bases from V and 7 bases from J; bases unmatched to any gene: 6. Germline CDR1 reads KGHDR; CDR2 reads SFDVKD. The CDR3 DNA follows: TGTGCCACCAGTGACTCGGGGACAGGGCCTGGCTACACCTTC. Translated: CATSDSGTGPGYTF.

In this sample, this clonotype turned up a few times. This chain uses TRBV7-9 with TRBJ2-7; 12 bases are a match to TRBD2. The CDR3 is 15 residues long. Looked up from germline, CDR1 is SEHNR and CDR2 is FQNEAQ (reference sequence). Trimming removed 6 bases from V and 4 bases from J; junction bases left unmatched: 7. The CDR3, as DNA: TGTGCCAGCAGGGTTCTAGCGGGAGGGGTTTACGAGCAGTACTTC. Amino acids: CASRVLAGGVYEQYF. Together with reference TRBV7-9 and TRBJ2-7, the CDR3 gives the full variable domain: DTGVSQNPRHKITKRGQNVTFRCDPISEHNRLYWYRQTLGQGPEFLTYFQNEAQLEKSRLLSDRFSAERPKGSFSTLEIQRTEQGDSAMYLCASRVLAGGVYEQYFGPGTRLTVT.

This clonotype was detected ten times or more. The rearrangement joins TRBV12-3 or TRBV12-4 to TRBJ1-2; the D is unclear. Trimming left V 6 bases short and J 0 bases short, with 11 bases between. This CDR3 has 14 residues. The CDR3 is CASSLLTANYGYTF. The DNA for the CDR3 is TGTGCCAGCAGCCTACTTACTGCTAACTATGGCTACACCTTC.

The CDR3 reads CASSPPPDRARYNEQFF. The CDR3 DNA follows: TGTGCCAGCAGCCCTCCCCCGGACAGGGCCCGCTACAATGAGCAGTTCTTC. The chain is built from TRBV7-9 and TRBJ2-1; 8 bases map to TRBD1. This CDR3 spans 17 amino acids. CDR1 and CDR2 from the germline V gene are SEHNR and FQNEAQ (reference sequence). Losses at the gene ends were 5 bases for V and 3 bases for J; bases not matched to a gene: 12.

The chain couples TRBV5-1 to TRBJ1-2; D possibly corresponds to TRBD1 (5 bases). The CDR3 runs to 16 residues. Germline values: CDR1 SGHRS, CDR2 YFSETQ. V was shortened by 2 bases and J by 2 bases, with 16 bases between the two germline ends. The CDR3, as DNA: TGCGCCAGCAGCTTAACCGGGACGGGGGGGAACTATGGCTACACCTTC. Protein: CASSLTGTGGNYGYTF.

The J gene is TRBJ1-1, the V gene TRBV20-1, with 7 bases fitting TRBD1. The trim removed 1 base at V and 10 bases at J, leaving 9 bases unmatched. The CDR3 is 13 residues long. Germline V gene sequence: CDR1 DFQATT, CDR2 SNEGSKA (reference sequence). CDR3 in amino acids: CSARATGNLGAFF. The CDR3 DNA is TGCAGTGCTAGAGCGACAGGGAACTTAGGAGCTTTCTTT.

This clonotype appeared a few times. The V and J genes are TRBV24-1 and TRBJ2-7; D gene uncertain. V gave up 12 bases and J gave up 9 bases, with 23 bases separating them. Germline V gene data show CDR1 as KGHDR and CDR2 as SFDVKD. This CDR3 spans 13 amino acids. In nucleotides, the CDR3 is TGTGCCTCCGACGGACGGCTATCGATATGGCAGTACTTC. Its translation is CASDGRLSIWQYF.

This clonotype was counted between two and nine times. This may be a read error: a much more frequent sequence differs by one nucleotide. V is TRBV3-1 and J is TRBJ2-7; D possibly matches TRBD1 or TRBD2 (5 bases each). CDR1 and CDR2 (germline): LGHDT, YNNKEL (reference sequence). Trimming stripped 4 bases from V and 6 bases from J, with 13 bases between. This CDR3 spans 13 amino acids. The chain's CDR3 is CASSPWDRSEQYF. CDR3 DNA sequence: TGTGCCAGCAGCCCATGGGACCGGAGCGAGCAGTACTTC.

The gene calls are TRBV11-1 and TRBJ2-5; no reliable D call. Germline assignment: CDR1 SGHAT and CDR2 FQDESV (reference sequence). Between the trimmed V and J ends, which lost 2 bases and 2 bases, there was a span of 6 bases. This CDR3 region has 13 residues. The CDR3 is CASSLNGQETQYF. The CDR3 DNA follows: TGTGCCAGCAGCTTAAACGGACAAGAGACCCAGTACTTC.

The chain links TRBV7-2 to TRBJ2-5; 9 bases are a match to TRBD2. Trimming cost V 7 bases and J 7 bases; bases outside gene matches: 13. The CDR3 is 15 residues long. Per germline, CDR1 SGHTA and CDR2 FQGNSA. The CDR3 DNA follows: TGTGCCAGCAACCTTGGGGCGGGGGGGCGCGGGACCCAGTACTTC. This gives the protein CASNLGAGGRGTQYF.

This clonotype was picked up many times. This chain joins TRBV4-2 and TRBJ1-4; perhaps TRBD1 as D (5 bases). This CDR3 has 16 amino acids. V lost 0 bases and J 7 bases, leaving 15 bases between the germline ends. Germline V lookup: CDR1 LGHNA, CDR2 YNFKEQ. The CDR3 reads CASSQDFRGGGEKLFF. CDR3 nucleotides: TGTGCCAGCAGCCAAGATTTTAGGGGAGGTGGTGAAAAACTGTTTTTT.

V usage is TRBV7-9 and J usage is TRBJ2-3; the D gene could be TRBD1 or TRBD2 (5 bases each). This CDR3 has 15 residues. Trimming removed 3 bases from V and 3 bases from J, with 13 bases in between. CDR1 SEHNR and CDR2 FQNEAQ come from the germline V gene (reference sequence). In DNA, the CDR3 is TGTGCCAGCAGCTTCCCCGGGACCGATACAGATACGCAGTATTTT. Its protein is CASSFPGTDTDTQYF.